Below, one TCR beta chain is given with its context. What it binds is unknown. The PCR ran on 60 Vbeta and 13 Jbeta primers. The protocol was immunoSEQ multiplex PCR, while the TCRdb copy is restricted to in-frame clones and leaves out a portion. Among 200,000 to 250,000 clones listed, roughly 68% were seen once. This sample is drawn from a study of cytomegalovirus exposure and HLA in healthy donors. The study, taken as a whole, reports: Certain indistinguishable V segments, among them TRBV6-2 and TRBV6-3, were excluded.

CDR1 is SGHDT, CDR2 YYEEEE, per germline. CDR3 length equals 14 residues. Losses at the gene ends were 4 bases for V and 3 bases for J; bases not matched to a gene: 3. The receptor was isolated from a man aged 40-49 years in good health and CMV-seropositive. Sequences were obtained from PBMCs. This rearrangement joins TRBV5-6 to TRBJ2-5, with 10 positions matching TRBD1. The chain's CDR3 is CASSRTGGEETQYF. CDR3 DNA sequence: TGTGCCAGCAGCCGGACAGGGGGGGAAGAGACCCAGTACTTC.